This passage covers 17 T cell receptor beta chains from one sample sequenced in a study of T cell repertoires in cytomegalovirus infection. TCRdb independently ran MiXCR on the reads; one entry per CDR3 protein. The table records hundreds of thousands of distinct CDR3 sequences, roughly 31% of them present only once. The antigens for these receptors are not known. This specimen consisted of cultured CD8+ T cells from PBMCs, obtained from culture after CMV antigen stimulation. The receptors were gathered from a human donor in good health (CMV status not recorded). Some clones in this sample may be carry-over from other donors' samples.

The chain is built from TRBV10-3 and TRBJ1-1, with D perhaps TRBD1 (6 bases). Per the germline V gene, CDR1 is ENHRY and CDR2 is SYGVKD. The V end lost 4 bases, the J end lost 4 bases, and 10 bases lay between the germline ends. CDR3 size: 13 residues. The CDR3 nucleotides are TGTGCCATCAGTGCTGGGGGCGGCACTGAAGCTTTCTTT. This encodes CAISAGGGTEAFF.

The chain recombines TRBV18 with TRBJ2-3; 10 nucleotides agree with TRBD1. V dropped 4 bases and J dropped 3; count of bases not matched to a gene: 7. This CDR3 is built from 16 residues. Looked up from germline, CDR1 is KGHSH and CDR2 is LQKENI. The CDR3 spells CASSQRQGARTDTQYF. The DNA for the CDR3 is TGTGCCAGCTCACAGAGACAGGGGGCAAGGACAGATACGCAGTATTTT.

The CDR3 sequence is CAIRSWSGGSGANVLTF. CDR3 DNA: TGTGCCATCAGGTCGTGGAGCGGGGGTTCCGGGGCCAACGTCCTGACTTTC. V usage is TRBV10-3 and J usage is TRBJ2-6; 8 bases agree with TRBD2. The V gene end was trimmed by 6 bases and the J gene end by 4 bases; junction bases not matched to a gene: 11. The CDR3 totals 17 residues. The V gene's germline CDR1 is ENHRY and CDR2 SYGVKD.

This clonotype was observed many times. This sequence joins TRBV27 and TRBJ1-2, with D perhaps TRBD1 (5 bases). Per the germline V gene, CDR1 is MNHEY and CDR2 is SMNVEV (reference sequence). Trimming took off 5 bases at V and 4 bases at J, with 14 bases between the two ends. The length of the CDR3 is 14 residues. The CDR3 sequence is CASSNGGSFYGYTF. CDR3 nucleotide sequence: TGTGCCAGCAGTAACGGGGGATCCTTCTATGGCTACACCTTC.

Only a few counts were recorded for this clonotype. This chain links TRBV10-3 with TRBJ1-6, with D unclear. V was cut by 0 bases and J by 4 bases, with 10 bases left in between. There are 16 residues in the CDR3. Per germline, CDR1 ENHRY and CDR2 SYGVKD. The CDR3, as DNA: TGTGCCATCAGTGAGTCCAGACACAATTATAATTCACCCCTCCACTTT. This gives the protein CAISESRHNYNSPLHF.

This chain uses TRBV12-3 or TRBV12-4 with TRBJ1-1; D unresolved. Trimming cost V 4 bases and J 8 bases, with 14 bases left between them. The CDR3 runs to 13 residues. DNA for the CDR3: TGTGCCAGCAGTTCCAATCCCCGTATCGAAGCTTTCTTT. Translation gives CASSSNPRIEAFF.

This clonotype was seen a few times. This chain connects TRBV27 to TRBJ2-1; weak D call: TRBD2 (5 bases). This CDR3 contains 14 residues. V was cut by 3 bases and J by 3 bases, with 9 bases left in between. From germline, CDR1 is MNHEY and CDR2 SMNVEV (reference sequence). Here the CDR3 DNA reads TGTGCCAGCAGTTTTTCCGGGGACTACAATGAGCAGTTCTTC. Translated: CASSFSGDYNEQFF.

The rearrangement joins TRBV7-9 to TRBJ2-5, with 9 bases aligning to TRBD2. V was clipped by 1 base and J by 5 bases; unmatched bases: 2. The CDR3 is 14 residues long. The germline V gene has CDR1 SEHNR and CDR2 FQNEAQ (reference sequence). CDR3 sequence (DNA): TGTGCCAGCAGCTTAGTAACTAGCGGGGAGACCCAGTACTTC. This translates into CASSLVTSGETQYF.

This clonotype was seen repeatedly, ten times or more. The chain combines TRBV7-2 with TRBJ2-2, with D tentatively TRBD2 (6 bases). Per germline, CDR1 SGHTA and CDR2 FQGNSA. The V and J ends lost 4 bases and 2 bases respectively, with 8 bases between them. This CDR3 is 14 amino acids long. DNA for the CDR3: TGTGCCAGCAGCTCCGGGGGAAACACCGGGGAGCTGTTTTTT. Translation: CASSSGGNTGELFF.

The V gene is TRBV27, the J gene TRBJ1-2, with 11 bases fitting TRBD1. Germline-derived CDR1 and CDR2 are MNHEY and SMNVEV (reference sequence). This CDR3 has 14 amino acids. V gave up 7 bases and J gave up 4 bases; unmatched junction bases: 5. The CDR3, as DNA: TGTGCCAGCACCGGGACAGGGGGTTCCTATGGCTACACCTTC. This sequence encodes CASTGTGGSYGYTF.

This clonotype appeared a few times. The chain recombines TRBV7-9 with TRBJ2-7; 8 bases fit TRBD1. The germline V gene has CDR1 SEHNR and CDR2 FQNEAQ (reference sequence). V shed 6 bases, J shed 4 bases, and the junction held 5 bases outside the gene matches. The CDR3 loop spans 13 amino acids. This CDR3 is CASRGQGKYEQYF. CDR3 coding DNA: TGTGCCAGCAGAGGACAGGGTAAATACGAGCAGTACTTC.

This clonotype was observed a handful of times. The CDR3, as DNA: TGCGCCAGCAGCCAGGTTTCTAACTATGGCTACACCTTC. Translating it yields CASSQVSNYGYTF. The chain recombines TRBV4-1 with TRBJ1-2; D is undetermined. Germline V gene lookup returns CDR1 MGHRA and CDR2 YSYEKL. This CDR3 region has 13 residues. Trimming took 3 bases from V and 0 from J, leaving 5 bases between them.

The chain recombines TRBV13 with TRBJ2-1; 13 bases are shared with TRBD2. V shed 5 bases, J shed 8 bases, and the junction held 9 bases outside the gene matches. This CDR3 comprises 16 residues. Germline CDR1 and CDR2: PRHDT and FYEKMQ (reference sequence). The CDR3 region has the DNA TGTGCCAGCAGCCCTCCACTAGCGGGGGGGCCGCATGAGCAGTTCTTC. Translated: CASSPPLAGGPHEQFF.

This clonotype appeared a single time. The rearrangement links TRBV6-8 to TRBJ2-2, with TRBD1 matching 8 bases. In germline, CDR1 is MNHGY, CDR2 SAAAGT. The CDR3 is made up of 16 amino acids. The ends lost 6 bases at V and 7 bases at J; junction bases unmatched: 13. The CDR3 loop is CASSLPPQGANGELFF. Written as DNA, the CDR3 is TGTGCCAGCAGCCTCCCGCCCCAGGGGGCGAACGGGGAGCTGTTTTTT.

The CDR3 bases are TGTGCCAGCAGCTCCCTGACAGGTGGGGATGAGCAGTTCTTC. Its protein is CASSSLTGGDEQFF. This chain joins TRBV11-2 and TRBJ2-1; possibly TRBD1 for D (6 bases). With 4 bases removed from V and 8 bases from J, the gap between germline ends came to 15 bases. The CDR3 is made up of 14 amino acids. Germline lookup yields CDR1 SGHAT and CDR2 FQNNGV.

The J gene is TRBJ1-1, the V gene TRBV4-3, with TRBD1 as a possible D gene (5 bases). V was pared by 4 bases and J by 1 base, with 13 bases between. Germline assignment: CDR1 LGHNA and CDR2 YSLEER. The CDR3 contains 15 residues. The CDR3 spells CASSPQQVSNTEAFF. For the CDR3, the DNA is TGCGCCAGCAGCCCTCAACAGGTGTCGAACACTGAAGCTTTCTTT.

The chain employs TRBV6-1 and TRBJ1-1; D call uncertain. The CDR3 loop spans 14 amino acids. Trimming pared 3 bases from V and 10 bases from J, leaving 18 bases between. Germline lookup yields CDR1 MNHNS and CDR2 SASEGT. The CDR3 spells CASSDRAPRWGAFF. The CDR3 nucleotides are TGTGCCAGCAGTGATCGGGCTCCCCGATGGGGAGCTTTCTTT.